One sample yielded the 25 T cell receptor beta chains listed below, sequenced in a study of T cell repertoires in cytomegalovirus infection. TCRdb reprocessed the reads with MiXCR, giving one entry per CDR3 protein. The repertoire includes hundreds of thousands of distinct CDR3 sequences, approximately 40% of them detected once, and about 2.8% sits in the top ten. Sequences were obtained from PBMCs. The receptor set was obtained from a human donor in good health (CMV status not recorded). Some clones in this sample may be carry-over from other donors' samples.

J is TRBJ2-5 and V is TRBV7-2; D ambiguous. Per germline, CDR1 SGHTA and CDR2 FQGNSA. The germline V and J ends were trimmed by 5 bases and 5 bases, with 21 bases remaining between them. The CDR3 is 16 amino acids. CDR3 coding DNA: TGTGCCAGCAGCGAAATCCCTTTGAGGAGTGGTGAGACCCAGTACTTC. This encodes CASSEIPLRSGETQYF.

The chain employs TRBV28 and TRBJ1-1; TRBD1 agrees at 8 bases. The germline V gene has CDR1 MDHEN and CDR2 SYDVKM. V shed 8 bases and J 7 bases; nucleotides not matched to a gene: 15. The CDR3 loop spans 15 amino acids. This CDR3 reads CASYKSPGGAVEAFF. The CDR3 DNA follows: TGTGCCAGCTACAAATCCCCAGGGGGCGCGGTTGAAGCTTTCTTT.

This clonotype was found a few times. This chain links TRBV27 with TRBJ2-1; 13 bases align to TRBD2. V lost 5 bases, J lost 4 bases, and 8 bases stayed unmatched. Germline-derived CDR1 and CDR2 are MNHEY and SMNVEV (reference sequence). CDR3 length: 17 amino acids. The CDR3 DNA sequence: TGTGCCAGCAGTCCGGAAAGACTAGCGGGGGGTTACAATGAGCAGTTCTTC. As protein: CASSPERLAGGYNEQFF.

Comments on this clonotype: An end of the junction differs from the germline gene, which may be a read error. CDR3 DNA sequence: TGTGCCAGCAGCCTAAGGGGACCTGGGCGGTACAATGAGCAGTTATTC. It is translated as CASSLRGPGRYNEQLF. This sequence joins TRBV7-8 and TRBJ2-1, with D perhaps matching TRBD1 or TRBD2 (5 bases each). The CDR3 consists of 16 residues. Germline loops: CDR1 SGHVS, CDR2 FQNEAQ.

Concerning this clonotype itself: A much larger clone differs by one base, so this may be a read error. The chain joins TRBV28 to TRBJ1-1, with D possibly TRBD1 on 6 matching bases. Trimming took off 6 bases at V and 1 base at J, with 9 bases between the two ends. Germline V lookup: CDR1 MDHEN, CDR2 SYDVKM. The CDR3 length is 13 residues. CDR3 sequence: CASRGAGNTEAFF. CDR3 sequence (DNA): TGTGCCAGCAGGGGGGCAGGGAACACTGAAGCTTTCTTT.

Many counts were recorded for this clonotype. The chain carries TRBV7-2 and TRBJ2-4; D is undetermined. The CDR3 loop spans 15 amino acids. Germline-derived CDR1 and CDR2 are SGHTA and FQGNSA. Trimming left V 1 base short and J 3 bases short, with 10 bases between. The CDR3 region has the DNA TGTGCCAGCAGCTTAGACATCTTAGGCAAAAACATTCAGTACTTC. Encoded protein: CASSLDILGKNIQYF. The full variable domain, completed using reference TRBV7-2 and TRBJ2-4, is GAGVSQSPSNKVTEKGKDVELRCDPISGHTALYWYRQSLGQGLEFLIYFQGNSAPDKSGLPSDRFSAERTGGSVSTLTIQRTQQEDSAVYLCASSLDILGKNIQYFGAGTRLSVL.

With respect to this clonotype: The CDR3 does not end in the conserved phenylalanine or tryptophan, so this is likely a read error. The CDR3, as DNA: TGCAGTGCTAGGCCCACAGGGAACTATGGCTACACCTTA. Translated: CSARPTGNYGYTL. J is TRBJ1-2 and V is TRBV20-1, with D perhaps matching TRBD1 (6 bases). V lost 3 bases and J 2 bases, leaving 10 bases between the germline ends. CDR1 is DFQATT and CDR2 is SNEGSKA in the germline V gene (reference sequence). This CDR3 is built from 13 residues.

The rearrangement joins TRBV5-1 to TRBJ2-3; unclear D gene. This CDR3 comprises 14 residues. Trimming cost V 6 bases and J 2 bases, with 13 bases left between them. Looked up from germline, CDR1 is SGHRS and CDR2 is YFSETQ. The CDR3 here is CASNQDGATDTQYF. The CDR3 nucleotides are TGCGCCAGCAACCAAGATGGAGCCACAGATACGCAGTATTTT.

The J gene is TRBJ2-5, the V gene TRBV28, with 10 nucleotides matching TRBD1. This CDR3 is 15 amino acids long. J gave up 5 bases and V 2 bases, and 5 bases lay outside the gene matches. In germline, CDR1 is MDHEN, CDR2 SYDVKM. CDR3: CASSLLDRGEETQYF. The CDR3 coding sequence is TGTGCCAGCAGTTTACTGGACAGGGGGGAGGAGACCCAGTACTTC.

This clonotype has just a few counts. CDR3 sequence reads: CATSRDRLADEKLFF. DNA for the CDR3: TGTGCCACCAGCAGAGATCGGTTGGCAGATGAAAAACTGTTTTTT. The V call is TRBV15, the J call TRBJ1-4; no reliable D call. This CDR3 is 15 amino acids long. CDR1 is LNHNV, CDR2 YYDKDF, per germline (reference sequence). Trimming pared 0 bases from V and 6 bases from J, leaving 11 bases between. Together with reference TRBV15 and TRBJ1-4, the CDR3 gives the full variable domain: DAMVIQNPRYQVTQFGKPVTLSCSQTLNHNVMYWYQQKSSQAPKLLFHYYDKDFNNEADTPDNFQSRRPNTSFCFLDIRSPGLGDTAMYLCATSRDRLADEKLFFGSGTQLSVL.

Remarks on this clonotype: At one end the junction does not follow the germline gene, possibly because of a read error. The chain is built from TRBV7-2 and TRBJ2-7, with D hard to call. Germline CDR1 and CDR2: SGHTA and FQGNSA. This CDR3 has 14 amino acids. The CDR3: CACRPTRAPSEQYF. CDR3 DNA sequence: TGTGCCTGCAGACCAACTCGGGCCCCCAGCGAGCAGTACTTC.

This clonotype has just one count. This chain uses TRBV28 with TRBJ2-3; tentative D call: TRBD2 (6 bases). Trimming removed 0 bases at V and 1 base at J, with 17 bases between. CDR3 length: 18 residues. The V gene's germline CDR1 is MDHEN and CDR2 SYDVKM. CDR3 DNA: TGTGCCAGCAGTTTATGGGGCGGAGGGCGATCTGGCACAGATACGCAGTATTTT. This sequence encodes CASSLWGGGRSGTDTQYF.

The table lists this clonotype with a few counts. The chain combines TRBV2 with TRBJ2-1, with 12 nucleotides matching TRBD2. This CDR3 is built from 18 residues. The V gene's germline CDR1 is SNHLY and CDR2 FYNNEI. V shed 6 bases and J 0 bases; nucleotides not matched to a gene: 9. This CDR3 reads CASSEGLAGSSSYNEQFF. The CDR3 nucleotides are TGTGCCAGCAGCGAGGGACTAGCGGGCTCGAGCTCCTACAATGAGCAGTTCTTC. The full variable domain, in which reference TRBV2 and TRBJ2-1 provide the parts outside the CDR3, is EPEVTQTPSHQVTQMGQEVILRCVPISNHLYFYWYRQILGQKVEFLVSFYNNEISEKSEIFDDQFSVERPDGSNFTLKIRSTKLEDSAMYFCASSEGLAGSSSYNEQFFGPGTRLTVL.

CDR3 region: CATWRQGYNYGYTF. The CDR3 DNA is TGTGCCACTTGGAGACAGGGGTACAACTATGGCTACACCTTC. The chain has TRBV2 and TRBJ1-2, with 8 bases that match TRBD1. The CDR3 extends over 14 amino acids. The germline V gene has CDR1 SNHLY and CDR2 FYNNEI. The junction had 9 bases not matched to a gene; V was cut back by 10 bases and J by 2 bases.

In the case of this clonotype: This CDR3 is missing its conserved last phenylalanine or tryptophan, likely due to a read error. In DNA form, the CDR3 reads TGTGCCAGCAGGAGGTTGGGAGGATTCGGGTCCTACAATGAGCAGTTCTTA. Translation: CASRRLGGFGSYNEQFL. V is TRBV12-3 or TRBV12-4 and J is TRBJ2-1; possibly TRBD2 for D (6 bases). V was clipped by 6 bases and J by 1 base, with 19 bases between them. This CDR3 region has 17 residues.

The table lists this clonotype with a count of one. This chain links TRBV7-6 with TRBJ2-1; D is unresolved. Trimming shortened V by 0 bases and J by 3 bases, and 15 bases separated the two germline ends. Germline lookup yields CDR1 SGHVS and CDR2 FNYEAQ. The CDR3 is 17 amino acids. CDR3 in DNA: TGTGCCAGCAGCTTAGCGAAAATCGTAACCGTCTACAATGAGCAGTTCTTC. It translates to CASSLAKIVTVYNEQFF.

This clonotype occurred once. This chain uses TRBV28 with TRBJ2-5; 10 bases are shared with TRBD1. This CDR3 has 17 residues. Trimming cost V 6 bases and J 2 bases; bases outside gene matches: 12. The V gene's germline CDR1 is MDHEN and CDR2 SYDVKM. As DNA, the CDR3 is TGTGCCAGCAGCCTACCCTCCGGGACAGGGGTTCAAGAGACCCAGTACTTC. It codes for CASSLPSGTGVQETQYF.

This clonotype was counted only a few times. J is TRBJ1-5 and V is TRBV7-2; 10 nucleotides align to TRBD1. Germline V CDR1 and CDR2: SGHTA, FQGNSA. V lost 1 base and J lost 6; bases outside the gene matches: 3. CDR3 length: 15 residues. CDR3 in DNA: TGTGCCAGCAGCTTAGGGACAGGGGGAGCTCAGCCCCAGCATTTT. The encoded protein is CASSLGTGGAQPQHF.

About this clonotype: The CDR3 does not close with the conserved phenylalanine or tryptophan, likely indicating a read error. This chain connects TRBV29-1 to TRBJ2-7, with D tentatively TRBD1 (5 bases). V lost 0 bases to trimming and J lost 2 bases, with 11 bases between them. CDR3 length: 14 residues. Germline V gene data show CDR1 as SQVTM and CDR2 as ANQGSEA. For the CDR3, the DNA is TGCAGCGTTGAAGATGTAGGCAGGGCCTACGAGCAGTACTTA. Translated, it gives CSVEDVGRAYEQYL.

A word on this clonotype: A much larger clone differs from this one at a single base, so this may be a read error. The chain has TRBV7-2 and TRBJ2-1, with D perhaps matching TRBD1 (5 bases). In germline, CDR1 is SGHTA, CDR2 FQGNSA. There are 15 residues in the CDR3. CDR3 nucleotide sequence: TGTGCCAGCAGTCTCTCAGGGTTTTCCGACAAGGAGCAGTTCTTC. Translating gives CASSLSGFSDKEQFF.

Concerning this clonotype: A much more abundant neighbour one base away suggests this may be a read error. V gene TRBV7-3 combines with J gene TRBJ1-1, with D possibly TRBD1 on 6 matching bases. Germline CDR1 SGHTA, CDR2 FQGTGA. The CDR3 is 14 residues long. Trimming removed 6 bases at V and 1 base at J, with 12 bases between. The CDR3 DNA is TGTGCCAGCAGACGGGGGGCAGGGAACACTGAAGCTTTCTTT. It codes for CASRRGAGNTEAFF.

This clonotype was counted only a few times. This chain connects TRBV4-1 to TRBJ2-7, with a weak D call TRBD1 (5 bases). Looked up from germline, CDR1 is MGHRA and CDR2 is YSYEKL. The V gene lost 1 base and the J gene lost 0 bases, with 10 bases spanning the gap. The CDR3 spans 15 residues. The CDR3 nucleotides are TGCGCCAGCAGCCAAGTTATTACAGGCTCCTACGAGCAGTACTTC. Translation: CASSQVITGSYEQYF.

This clonotype was picked up a small number of times. The CDR3 spells CASSPLGVVREVQETQYF. The CDR3 DNA follows: TGCGCCAGCAGCCCGTTGGGAGTCGTGCGGGAGGTCCAAGAGACCCAGTACTTC. This chain uses TRBV4-1 with TRBJ2-5; 8 positions agree with TRBD2. Germline V CDR1 and CDR2: MGHRA, YSYEKL. The V gene end was trimmed by 4 bases and the J gene end by 1 base; junction bases not matched to a gene: 14. This CDR3 has 18 amino acids.

This clonotype occurred many times. The rearrangement uses TRBV7-2 and TRBJ2-7; D perhaps matches TRBD2 (6 bases). Germline V CDR1 and CDR2: SGHTA, FQGNSA. The CDR3 spans 16 residues. V gave up 2 bases and J gave up 3 bases, with 17 bases separating them. This CDR3 is CASSLMAGSGIYEQYF. The CDR3 coding sequence is TGTGCCAGCAGCTTAATGGCGGGGTCGGGGATCTACGAGCAGTACTTC.

The table lists this clonotype with a few counts. The chain is built from TRBV12-3 or TRBV12-4 and TRBJ2-1, with D possibly matching TRBD2 (5 bases). This CDR3 is 15 amino acids long. V was trimmed by 4 bases and J by 7 bases, leaving 17 bases between them. For the CDR3, the DNA is TGTGCCAGCAGTTCTGTCGGATTTGAGGGAAATGAGCAGTTCTTC. Encoded protein: CASSSVGFEGNEQFF.